This T cell receptor (beta chain) was retrieved from a study of cytomegalovirus exposure and HLA in healthy donors. The wider study: Falling in the Caucasian-associated ancestry cluster were roughly 86% of 398 genotyped donors. General study results and limits: Most TCR sequences were rare, but some public TCRs occurred in many donors.

A multiplex PCR was run with 60 Vbeta primers and 13 Jbeta primers. Sequencing used immunoSEQ multiplex PCR; TCRdb keeps in-frame clones, though not all of them. The data contain tens of thousands of clones, approximately 71% of them singletons. V shed 2 bases and J shed 6 bases, with 13 bases lying between them. Germline V gene data show CDR1 as KGHSH and CDR2 as LQKENI. The CDR3 spans 14 residues. On this clone: Its antigen remains unknown.

The TCR originated in a man between 40 and 49 years old in good health and CMV-seronegative. The V and J genes are TRBV18 and TRBJ1-1, with D maybe TRBD1 (6 bases). The material sequenced was PBMCs. The CDR3 loop reads CASSPGGRGAEAFF. The CDR3 region has the DNA TGTGCCAGCTCACCAGGGGGCCGAGGAGCTGAAGCTTTCTTT.